What follows are 15 T cell receptor beta chains derived from one specimen sequenced in a study of blood T cell repertoires in COVID-19. The table came from immunoSEQ multiplex PCR; TCRdb's copy has only in-frame clones and leaves some out. Seen here are 55,000 to 95,000 clones, about four fifths observed once, and the top ten hold approximately 20%. The sequenced sample consisted of peripheral blood. These receptors were obtained from a woman between 70 and 85 years old with acute or convalescent COVID-19.

The chain is built from TRBV28 and TRBJ1-5, with a possible D match to TRBD1 (6 bases). The V gene lost 2 bases and the J gene lost 6 bases, with 14 bases spanning the gap. Germline CDR1 reads MDHEN; CDR2 reads SYDVKM. The CDR3 loop spans 15 amino acids. The CDR3 nucleotides read TGTGCCAGCAGTTTACAGTACAGGGTTGGTCAGCCCCAGCATTTT. Its protein product is CASSLQYRVGQPQHF.

This clone was recorded only once. The chain combines TRBV5-4 with TRBJ2-5; D might be TRBD2 (5 bases). The ends were cut back, 0 bases at V and 5 bases at J, with 14 bases in the middle. The CDR3 runs 15 residues. The germline CDR1 and CDR2 sequences are SGHNT and YYREEE (reference sequence). In DNA, the CDR3 is TGTGCCAGCAGCTTGGTGAGGGAAACTAGGGAGACCCAGTACTTC. Its protein is CASSLVRETRETQYF. Complete variable domain (other parts from reference TRBV5-4 and TRBJ2-5): ETGVTQSPTHLIKTRGQQVTLRCSSQSGHNTVSWYQQALGQGPQFIFQYYREEENGRGNFPPRFSGLQFPNYSSELNVNALELDDSALYLCASSLVRETRETQYFGPGTRLLVL.

The chain is built from TRBV5-1 and TRBJ2-5, with 7 bases that match TRBD2. The CDR3 has 15 residues. The trim removed 0 bases at V and 5 bases at J, leaving 7 bases unmatched. The germline V gene has CDR1 SGHRS and CDR2 YFSETQ. CDR3 bases: TGCGCCAGCAGCTTGGCCAGGGCGGGAGCTGAGACCCAGTACTTC. This translates into CASSLARAGAETQYF.

This chain links TRBV6-5 with TRBJ2-5, with a weak D call TRBD2 (6 bases). The V gene lost 8 bases and the J gene lost 2 bases, with 15 bases spanning the gap. Germline V gene lookup returns CDR1 MNHEY and CDR2 SVGAGI. This CDR3 has 14 amino acids. The CDR3 nucleotides read TGTGCCAGCCGTATCGGGGGAGTACAAGAGACCCAGTACTTC. Translation: CASRIGGVQETQYF.

This rearrangement joins TRBV5-1 to TRBJ2-1, with 9 bases aligning to TRBD2. Germline V gene sequence: CDR1 SGHRS, CDR2 YFSETQ. This CDR3 is built from 14 residues. V trimming: 4 bases; J trimming: 16 bases; junction bases outside the gene matches: 15. CDR3: CASSPLTSSGALFF. DNA for the CDR3: TGCGCCAGCAGCCCTCTCACTTCTAGCGGGGCTCTCTTCTTC.

This clone rates as hyperexpanded (1% or more). The chain uses TRBV11-3 and TRBJ2-1, with 8 bases matching TRBD2. The CDR3 totals 14 residues. CDR1 is SGHNT, CDR2 YENEEA, per germline. The ends lost 4 bases at V and 5 bases at J; junction bases unmatched: 4. The CDR3 region is CASSSREGHNEQFF. The CDR3 bases are TGTGCCAGCAGCTCCCGGGAGGGCCACAATGAGCAGTTCTTC.

The chain joins TRBV4-2 to TRBJ2-7; TRBD2 matches 11 bases. Trimming cost V 4 bases and J 5 bases; bases outside gene matches: 7. Germline CDR1 LGHNA, CDR2 YNFKEQ. CDR3 size: 15 residues. Here the CDR3 reads CASSRLTSGNDEQYF. The CDR3 region has the DNA TGTGCCAGCAGCCGACTGACTAGCGGGAACGACGAGCAGTACTTC.

This chain links TRBV27 with TRBJ1-5, with D possibly being TRBD1 (5 bases). This CDR3 is 15 amino acids long. The germline V gene has CDR1 MNHEY and CDR2 SMNVEV (reference sequence). V shed 2 bases and J shed 1 base, with 9 bases lying between them. The CDR3 coding sequence is TGTGCCAGCAGTTTACAGGGCGTGAGCAATCAGCCCCAGCATTTT. Translating gives CASSLQGVSNQPQHF.

The J gene is TRBJ2-6, the V gene TRBV7-8; TRBD2 aligns across 8 bases. J lost 2 bases, V lost 7 bases, and 13 bases had no gene match. The CDR3 sequence is 18 residues long. Germline V CDR1 and CDR2: SGHVS, FQNEAQ. CDR3 sequence reads: CASKYSPAGVTGANVLTF. The CDR3 coding sequence is TGTGCCAGCAAGTACTCTCCAGCGGGAGTAACTGGGGCCAACGTCCTGACTTTC.

The CDR3 spells CASSWTYQETQYF. The CDR3 nucleotides read TGTGCCAGCAGCTGGACTTACCAAGAGACCCAGTACTTC. J is TRBJ2-5 and V is TRBV6-2 or TRBV6-3; D is perhaps TRBD2 (5 bases). The CDR3 covers 13 residues. The V end lost 6 bases, the J end lost 0 bases, and 8 bases lay between the germline ends. CDR1 and CDR2 from the germline V gene are MNHEY and SVGEGT.

There are a few counts of this clone. The chain recombines TRBV9 with TRBJ1-1; unclear D gene. CDR1 SGDLS and CDR2 YYNGEE come from the germline V gene. Trimming took off 4 bases at V and 1 base at J, with 8 bases between the two ends. The CDR3 extends over 13 amino acids. The CDR3: CASSLRGNTEAFF. In nucleotides, the CDR3 is TGTGCCAGCAGCCTCCGAGGGAACACTGAAGCTTTCTTT. Together with reference TRBV9 and TRBJ1-1, the CDR3 gives the full variable domain: DSGVTQTPKHLITATGQRVTLRCSPRSGDLSVYWYQQSLDQGLQFLIQYYNGEERAKGNILERFSAQQFPDLHSELNLSSLELGDSALYFCASSLRGNTEAFFGQGTRLTVV.

The V and J genes are TRBV14 and TRBJ2-7; D possibly corresponds to TRBD1 (6 bases). The V gene lost 1 base and the J gene lost 2 bases, with 15 bases spanning the gap. This CDR3 region has 16 residues. From germline, CDR1 is SGHDN and CDR2 FVKESK. As DNA, the CDR3 is TGTGCCAGCAGCCAAGCGGGGCCAGGGGCCCCCTACGAGCAGTACTTC. It specifies CASSQAGPGAPYEQYF.

The chain joins TRBV3-1 (or the pseudogene TRBV3-2) to TRBJ2-7; a weak D match, TRBD1 (5 bases). This CDR3 spans 16 amino acids. Trimming removed 0 bases at V and 4 bases at J, with 16 bases between. Looked up from germline, CDR1 is LGHDT and CDR2 is YNNKEL (reference sequence). The CDR3 sequence is CASSQDFRGTWYEQYF. As DNA, the CDR3 is TGTGCCAGCAGCCAAGACTTTAGGGGAACTTGGTACGAGCAGTACTTC.

The chain carries TRBV12-5 and TRBJ2-5; tentatively, D is TRBD2 (6 bases). The CDR3 extends over 15 amino acids. Germline V lookup: CDR1 LGHNT, CDR2 FRNRAP. V was cut by 5 bases and J by 2 bases, with 15 bases left in between. The CDR3 sequence is CASGHGTGTQETQYF. The CDR3 DNA is TGTGCTAGTGGTCACGGGACTGGCACTCAAGAGACCCAGTACTTC.

The V call is TRBV5-1, the J call TRBJ1-2; tentative D call: TRBD1 (6 bases). The CDR3 covers 14 residues. V gave up 7 bases and J gave up 4 bases, with 17 bases separating them. Germline CDR1 and CDR2: SGHRS and YFSETQ. The CDR3 region has the DNA TGCGCCAGCGCCCCCGGGGACACTTTCTATGGCTACACCTTC. Amino acid sequence: CASAPGDTFYGYTF.